This paragraph reports one TCR beta chain. No antigen is known for it. The junction departs from germline at one end; a sequencing error may be responsible. The TCR beta CDR3 regions were amplified from the RNA transcripts. A first-round RT-PCR of the TCR CDR3 used the HTBI primer set with the Qiagen OneStep RT-PCR kit. Libraries were constructed in a second round of multiplex PCR, after which size selection and purification were carried out. Libraries were sequenced paired-end with 100 bp reads on an Illumina HiSeq2000. As for the original processing: SOAPnuke was used to process the raw data, throwing out any read that contained adapters or uncalled bases, had a mean Phred below 15, or lacked an exact constant-primer or identifier match. High-quality paired reads were merged using COPE v1.2.5, and each unique nucleotide sequence was defined as a clonotype. Clonotypes were aligned to IMGT TRBV, TRBD and TRBJ reference segments using MiTCR v1.1. Analysis was restricted to V-J combinations with a frequency above 0.0001, which covered over 98% of repertoires. The TCS score was defined as F50 (clonal expansion) divided by E x V (chaos), with BLOSUM62-based TCRdist calculated between CDR3 peptides within each V-J. Welch's t-statistics and random forest reduced 500 to 550 V-J features to roughly 13, which were used in a naive Bayes classifier (R e1071). The Morisita-Horn index was used to measure how similar the thyroid and blood repertoires were. The raw public reads went through TCRdb reprocessing: fastp at Q25, MiXCR clone calling, in-frame beta chains kept. Entries that share a CDR3 protein sequence are merged under the most common genes and DNA. TCRdb's processing, not the study's, gives the V and J calls here. For this sample there are 480,000 or so distinct CDR3 sequences; 46% appear just once. Clones ranked in the top ten supply approximately 44% of the sample.

The data were obtained in a study of T cells in Graves' hyperthyroidism and ophthalmopathy (dated by TCRdb to the late 2010s). Background on the whole study: To identify TCR V-J signatures that set the groups apart, the researchers used a discovery cohort of more than 95 patients, made up of roughly 40 with Graves' ophthalmopathy and about 60 with stable Graves' hyperthyroidism. Prospective prediction of ophthalmopathy was tested in an independent validation cohort consisting of roughly 20 hyperthyroidism patients and approximately 16 patients who later progressed to ophthalmopathy. The approximately 97 discovery patients were randomly divided into training and test sets at a 7:3 ratio. In about six Graves' hyperthyroidism patients, the study also compared T-cell repertoires from thyroid tissue with T-cell repertoires from blood. After blood sampling, hyperthyroidism patients were treated with methimazole at a starting dose of 30 mg daily, and ophthalmopathy patients were treated with high-dose intravenous methylprednisolone. TCR Vbeta CDR3 sequencing of 135 peripheral blood samples (around 45 ophthalmopathy, around 80 hyperthyroidism and 17 progressor patients) is reported in the paper. Overall study results and their limits: A model built on a 13 V-J signature distinguished ophthalmopathy from stable hyperthyroidism, reaching 85% to 90% sensitivity and under 84% specificity in cross-validation and 80%/75% in testing. Blood samples also contained most of the expanded thyroid clonotypes (frequency above 0.001), which suggests that blood repertoires may reflect thyroid immune responses. No statistical method was used to set the sample size in advance, and investigators knew the group allocation. In validation, the model predicted progression to ophthalmopathy with 65% to 71% sensitivity and about 72% specificity, a median of 6.5 months before onset.

The study excluded patients with uncontrolled infections, other autoimmune diseases, pregnancy or lactation. Clinical symptoms, serum thyroxine and TRAb, thyroid ultrasound, and orbital computed tomography formed the basis for the diagnoses. Total RNA was extracted with Trizol reagent, and quality was checked on an Agilent 2100 Bioanalyzer. The CDR3, cysteine through phenylalanine, is 13 amino acids long. The entry retains the CDR3 DNA only, 39 bases that are in frame from base 1. CDR1 and CDR2 were assigned from the germline V gene as SQVTM and ANQGSEA. The source of this sequence is an adult woman with Graves' disease, either hyperthyroidism or ophthalmopathy (not recorded which). In this chain, TRBV29-1 is recombined with TRBJ1-1, with TRBD1 tentatively as D gene (5 bases match). Sequences were obtained from peripheral blood or thyroid tissue (not recorded which). The DNA sequence reads TGCAGCGTTGCGTGGGGCGCGGACACTGGAGCTTTCTTT. Its product reads: CSVAWGADTGAFF.